This TCR beta chain was sequenced during a study of shared clonotypes between healthy human individuals. Study in general: Used for every donor were three CD4 naive, three CD4 memory, two CD8 naive and one CD8 memory plate.

Trimming removed 3 bases at V and 4 bases at J, with 18 bases between. Germline CDR1 is LNHDA and CDR2 is SQIVND (reference sequence). CDR3 size: 17 residues. A word on this clone: As yet, its antigen is unknown.

Overall study findings and caveats: Shared across several donors were 4% to 5% of the naive CD4 clonotypes.

Here immunoSEQ multiplex PCR was the method, and the copy in TCRdb shows in-frame clones only, minus some. The data show about 700,000 clones, with under 95% seen just once and approximately 24% held by the top ten. Naivety among CD8 cells was defined by CD45RO negativity and positive CCR7 selection, thereby excluding terminally differentiated effector memory CD45RA+ cells. The chain employs TRBV19 and TRBJ2-2; maybe TRBD2 (5 bases). The origin of this receptor is a man younger than 40 in good health. The specimen sequenced was naive CD8+ T cells sorted from blood. CDR3 in amino acids: CASSIEFWQGSTGELFF. Written as DNA, the CDR3 is TGTGCCAGTAGTATCGAGTTTTGGCAAGGGAGCACCGGGGAGCTGTTTTTT.